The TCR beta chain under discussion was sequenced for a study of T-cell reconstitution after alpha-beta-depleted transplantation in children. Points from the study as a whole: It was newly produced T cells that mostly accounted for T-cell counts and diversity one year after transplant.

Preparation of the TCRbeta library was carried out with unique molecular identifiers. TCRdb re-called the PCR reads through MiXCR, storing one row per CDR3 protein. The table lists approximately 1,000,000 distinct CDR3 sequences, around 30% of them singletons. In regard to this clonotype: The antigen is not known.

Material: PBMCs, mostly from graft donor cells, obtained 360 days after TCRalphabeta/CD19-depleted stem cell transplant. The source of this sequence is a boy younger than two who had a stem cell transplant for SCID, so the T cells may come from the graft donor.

The CDR3 loop is CASSQGIPPGTQYF. The CDR3 DNA is TGTGCCAGCAGCCAAGGGATTCCGCCGGGTACGCAGTATTTT. This sequence joins TRBV4-2 and TRBJ2-3; D remains ambiguous. Germline loops: CDR1 LGHNA, CDR2 YNFKEQ. V lost 1 base and J lost 8, with 13 bases in between. This CDR3 is 14 amino acids long.